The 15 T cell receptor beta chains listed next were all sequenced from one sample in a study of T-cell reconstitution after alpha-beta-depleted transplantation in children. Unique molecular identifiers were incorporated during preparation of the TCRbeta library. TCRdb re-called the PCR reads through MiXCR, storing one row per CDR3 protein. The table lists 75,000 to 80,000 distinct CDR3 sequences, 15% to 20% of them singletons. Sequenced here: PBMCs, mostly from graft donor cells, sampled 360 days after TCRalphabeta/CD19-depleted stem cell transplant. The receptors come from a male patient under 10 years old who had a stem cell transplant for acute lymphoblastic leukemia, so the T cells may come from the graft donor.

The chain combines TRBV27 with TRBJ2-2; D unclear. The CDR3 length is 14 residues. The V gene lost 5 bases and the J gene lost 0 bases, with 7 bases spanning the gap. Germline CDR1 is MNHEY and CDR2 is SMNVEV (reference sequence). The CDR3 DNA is TGTGCCAGCAGTGAATACCCGAACACCGGGGAGCTGTTTTTT. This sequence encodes CASSEYPNTGELFF.

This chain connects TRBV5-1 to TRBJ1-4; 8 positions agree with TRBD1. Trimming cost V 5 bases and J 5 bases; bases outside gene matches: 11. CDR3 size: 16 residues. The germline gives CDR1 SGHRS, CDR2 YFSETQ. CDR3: CASRSGQGRTNEKLFF. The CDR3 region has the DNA TGCGCCAGCAGATCCGGACAGGGAAGGACGAATGAAAAACTGTTTTTT. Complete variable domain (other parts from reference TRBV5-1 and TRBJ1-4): KAGVTQTPRYLIKTRGQQVTLSCSPISGHRSVSWYQQTPGQGLQFLFEYFSETQRNKGNFPGRFSGRQFSNSRSEMNVSTLELGDSALYLCASRSGQGRTNEKLFFGSGTQLSVL.

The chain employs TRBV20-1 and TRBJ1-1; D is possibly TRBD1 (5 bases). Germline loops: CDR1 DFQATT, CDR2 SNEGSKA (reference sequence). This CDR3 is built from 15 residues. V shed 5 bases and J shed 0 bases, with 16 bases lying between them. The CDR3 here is CSAVRPGRMNTEAFF. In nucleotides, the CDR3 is TGCAGTGCTGTTCGGCCGGGGCGGATGAACACTGAAGCTTTCTTT.

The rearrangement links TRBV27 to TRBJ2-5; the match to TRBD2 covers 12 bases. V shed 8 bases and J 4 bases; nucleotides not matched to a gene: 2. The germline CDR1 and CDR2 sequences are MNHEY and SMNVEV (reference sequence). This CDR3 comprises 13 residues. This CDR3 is CASGLAGLETQYF. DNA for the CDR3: TGTGCCAGCGGACTAGCGGGATTAGAGACCCAGTACTTC.

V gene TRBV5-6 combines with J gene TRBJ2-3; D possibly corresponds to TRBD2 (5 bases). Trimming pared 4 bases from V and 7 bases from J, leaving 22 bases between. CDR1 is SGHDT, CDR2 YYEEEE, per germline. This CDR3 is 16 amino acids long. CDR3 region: CASSNPSSASHHTQYF. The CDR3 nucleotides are TGTGCCAGCAGCAACCCCAGTAGCGCCTCCCACCATACGCAGTATTTT.

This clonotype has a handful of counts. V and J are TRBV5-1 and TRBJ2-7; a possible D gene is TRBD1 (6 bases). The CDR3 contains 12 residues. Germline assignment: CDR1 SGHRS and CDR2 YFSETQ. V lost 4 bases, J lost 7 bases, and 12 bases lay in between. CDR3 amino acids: CASSLDSFEQYF. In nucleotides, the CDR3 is TGCGCCAGCAGCCTGGACAGTTTTGAGCAGTACTTC.

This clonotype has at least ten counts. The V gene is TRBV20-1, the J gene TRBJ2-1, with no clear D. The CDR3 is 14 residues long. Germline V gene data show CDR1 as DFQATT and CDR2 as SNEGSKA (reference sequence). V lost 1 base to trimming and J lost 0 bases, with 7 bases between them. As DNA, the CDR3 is TGCAGTGCTAGAGGCGTCTTCTCCTACAATGAGCAGTTCTTC. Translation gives CSARGVFSYNEQFF.

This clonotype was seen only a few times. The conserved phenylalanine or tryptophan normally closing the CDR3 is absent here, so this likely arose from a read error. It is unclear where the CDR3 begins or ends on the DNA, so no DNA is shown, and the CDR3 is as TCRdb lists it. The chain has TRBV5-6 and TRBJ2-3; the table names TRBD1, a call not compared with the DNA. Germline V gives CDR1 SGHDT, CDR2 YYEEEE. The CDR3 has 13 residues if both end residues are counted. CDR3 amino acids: CASSPRGSALVTI.

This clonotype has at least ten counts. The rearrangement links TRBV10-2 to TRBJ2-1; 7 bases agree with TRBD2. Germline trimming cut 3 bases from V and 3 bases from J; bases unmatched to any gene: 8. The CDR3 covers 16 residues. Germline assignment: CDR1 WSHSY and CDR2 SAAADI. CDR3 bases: TGCGCCAGCAGTGATCCTCTTCGGACTAGCTACAATGAGCAGTTCTTC. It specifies CASSDPLRTSYNEQFF.

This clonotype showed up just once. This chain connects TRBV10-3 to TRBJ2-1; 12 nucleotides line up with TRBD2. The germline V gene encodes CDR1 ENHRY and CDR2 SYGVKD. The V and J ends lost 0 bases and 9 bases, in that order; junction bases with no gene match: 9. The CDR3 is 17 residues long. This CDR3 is CAISESKHMGLAGEQFF. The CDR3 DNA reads TGTGCCATCAGTGAGTCAAAACATATGGGACTAGCGGGTGAGCAGTTCTTC.

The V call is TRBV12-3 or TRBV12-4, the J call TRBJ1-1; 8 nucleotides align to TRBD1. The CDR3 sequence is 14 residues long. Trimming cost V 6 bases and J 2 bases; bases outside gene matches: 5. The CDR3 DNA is TGTGCCAGCAGCCAACAGGGGGTTAACACTGAAGCTTTCTTT. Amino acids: CASSQQGVNTEAFF.

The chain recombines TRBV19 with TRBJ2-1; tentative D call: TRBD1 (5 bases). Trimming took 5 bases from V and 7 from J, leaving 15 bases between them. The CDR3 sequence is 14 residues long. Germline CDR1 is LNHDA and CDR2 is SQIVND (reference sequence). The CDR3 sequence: CASSPRFRENEQFF. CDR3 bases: TGTGCCAGTAGTCCCCGGTTCAGGGAAAATGAGCAGTTCTTC. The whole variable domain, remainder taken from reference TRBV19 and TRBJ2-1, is DGGITQSPKYLFRKEGQNVTLSCEQNLNHDAMYWYRQDPGQGLRLIYYSQIVNDFQKGDIAEGYSVSREKKESFPLTVTSAQKNPTAFYLCASSPRFRENEQFFGPGTRLTVL.

CDR3 sequence reads: CASTFPAGESYNEQFF. The CDR3 DNA sequence: TGTGCCAGCACCTTCCCCGCCGGGGAGTCCTACAATGAGCAGTTCTTC. V usage is TRBV7-9 and J usage is TRBJ2-1; TRBD2 might be the D (5 bases). The CDR3 spans 16 residues. Germline loops: CDR1 SEHNR, CDR2 FQNEAQ (reference sequence). Trimming left V 7 bases short and J 1 base short, with 17 bases between. The variable domain in full, with the rest retrieved from reference TRBV7-9 and TRBJ2-1, is DTGVSQNPRHKITKRGQNVTFRCDPISEHNRLYWYRQTLGQGPEFLTYFQNEAQLEKSRLLSDRFSAERPKGSFSTLEIQRTEQGDSAMYLCASTFPAGESYNEQFFGPGTRLTVL.

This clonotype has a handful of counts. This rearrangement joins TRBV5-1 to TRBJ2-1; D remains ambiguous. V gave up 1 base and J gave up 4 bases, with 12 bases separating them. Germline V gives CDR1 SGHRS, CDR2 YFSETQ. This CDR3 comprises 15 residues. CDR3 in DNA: TGCGCCAGCAGCTTGATAAGGGAATGGTACAATGAGCAGTTCTTC. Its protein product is CASSLIREWYNEQFF.

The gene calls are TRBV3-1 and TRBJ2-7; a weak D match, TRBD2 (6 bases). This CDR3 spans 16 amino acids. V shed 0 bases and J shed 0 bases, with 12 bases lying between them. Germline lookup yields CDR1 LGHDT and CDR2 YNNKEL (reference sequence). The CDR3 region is CASSQESVSGSYEQYF. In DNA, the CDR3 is TGTGCCAGCAGCCAAGAAAGTGTTAGCGGCTCCTACGAGCAGTACTTC.